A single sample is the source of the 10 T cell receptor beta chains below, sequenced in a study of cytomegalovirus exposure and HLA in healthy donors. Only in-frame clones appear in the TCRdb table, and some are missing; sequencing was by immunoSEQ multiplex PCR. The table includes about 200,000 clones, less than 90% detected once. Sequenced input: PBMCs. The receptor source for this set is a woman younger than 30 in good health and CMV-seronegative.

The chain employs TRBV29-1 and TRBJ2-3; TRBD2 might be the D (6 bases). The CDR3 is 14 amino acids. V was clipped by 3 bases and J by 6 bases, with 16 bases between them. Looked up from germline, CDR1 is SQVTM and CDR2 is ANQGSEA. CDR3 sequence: CSVEPASEGDTQYF. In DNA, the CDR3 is TGCAGCGTTGAGCCCGCTAGCGAGGGGGATACGCAGTATTTT.

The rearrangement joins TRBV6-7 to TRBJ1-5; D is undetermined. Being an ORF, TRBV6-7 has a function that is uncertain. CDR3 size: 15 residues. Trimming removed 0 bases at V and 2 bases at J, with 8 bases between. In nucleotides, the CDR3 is TGTGCCAGCAGTTACTCGTTTGGCGGCAATCAGCCCCAGCATTTT. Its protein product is CASSYSFGGNQPQHF.

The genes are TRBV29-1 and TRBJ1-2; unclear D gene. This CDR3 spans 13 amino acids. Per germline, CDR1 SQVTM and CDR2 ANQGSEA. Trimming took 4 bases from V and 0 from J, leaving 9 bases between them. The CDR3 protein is CSVVPVSNYGYTF. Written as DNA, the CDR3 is TGCAGCGTTGTTCCGGTATCTAACTATGGCTACACCTTC.

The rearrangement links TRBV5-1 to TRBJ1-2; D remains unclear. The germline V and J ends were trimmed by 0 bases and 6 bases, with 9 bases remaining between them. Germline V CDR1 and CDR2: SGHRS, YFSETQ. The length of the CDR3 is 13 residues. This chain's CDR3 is CASSLVWGDGYTF. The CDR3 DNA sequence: TGCGCCAGCAGCTTGGTTTGGGGTGATGGCTACACCTTC.

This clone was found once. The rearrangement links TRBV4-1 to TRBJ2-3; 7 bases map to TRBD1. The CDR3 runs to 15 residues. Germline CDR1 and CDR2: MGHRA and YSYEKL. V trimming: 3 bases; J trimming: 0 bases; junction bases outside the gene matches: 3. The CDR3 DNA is TGCGCCAGCAGCCACTTACAGGGGAGCACAGATACGCAGTATTTT. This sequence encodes CASSHLQGSTDTQYF.

The CDR3 DNA sequence: TGTGCCAGCAGCTTGGTTTACGAGCAGTACTTC. Translated: CASSLVYEQYF. This chain joins TRBV28 and TRBJ2-7, with D unclear. The germline CDR1 and CDR2 sequences are MDHEN and SYDVKM. The CDR3 is 11 amino acids. V was shortened by 6 bases and J by 4 bases, with 7 bases between the two germline ends.

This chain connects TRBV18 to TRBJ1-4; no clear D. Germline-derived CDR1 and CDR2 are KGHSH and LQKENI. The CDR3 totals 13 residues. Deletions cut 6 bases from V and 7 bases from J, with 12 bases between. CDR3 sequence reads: CASSEGLGEKLFF. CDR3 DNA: TGTGCCAGCTCGGAGGGATTGGGTGAAAAACTGTTTTTT.

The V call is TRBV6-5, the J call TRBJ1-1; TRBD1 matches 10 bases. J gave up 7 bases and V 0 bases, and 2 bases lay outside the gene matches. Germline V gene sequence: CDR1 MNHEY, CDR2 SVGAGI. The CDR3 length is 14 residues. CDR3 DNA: TGTGCCAGCAGTTACTCGGACAGGGGGGTTGAAGCTTTCTTT. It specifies CASSYSDRGVEAFF.

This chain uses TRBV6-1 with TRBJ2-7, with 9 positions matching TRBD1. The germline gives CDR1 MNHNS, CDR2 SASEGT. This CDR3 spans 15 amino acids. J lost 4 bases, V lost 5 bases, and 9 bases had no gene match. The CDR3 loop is CASSQPQGARYEQYF. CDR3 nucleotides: TGTGCCAGCAGTCAACCACAGGGGGCGCGGTACGAGCAGTACTTC.

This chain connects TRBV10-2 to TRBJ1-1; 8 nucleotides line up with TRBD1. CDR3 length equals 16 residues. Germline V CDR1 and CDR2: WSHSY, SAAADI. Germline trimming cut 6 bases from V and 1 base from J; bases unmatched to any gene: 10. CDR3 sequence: CASSLGQGAGNTEAFF. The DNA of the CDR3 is TGCGCCAGCAGCTTGGGGCAGGGGGCCGGGAACACTGAAGCTTTCTTT.